The clone carrying this TCR beta chain has a count of ten or more. Its specificity is not known. The junction departs from germline at one end; a sequencing error may be responsible. This sample stems from a study of CD8 T cells in ankylosing spondylitis. Researchers built TCR beta libraries using quantitative 5'-RACE with molecular barcodes. TCRdb reprocessed the 5' RACE reads via MiXCR and lists one record per CDR3 protein. The table includes approximately 520,000 distinct CDR3 sequences, about 5.4% detected once. Study results and limitations: Characteristic, it appeared, of ankylosing spondylitis blood was a TCR beta motif of eight highly homologous variants.

CDR1 and CDR2 (germline): SGHRS, YFSETQ. The CDR3 has 14 amino acids. Input material: blood, either unsorted or a sorted T cell fraction (not recorded which). The gene calls are TRBV5-1 and TRBJ2-3; tentatively, D is TRBD1 (5 bases). The clonotype was recovered from a male donor with ankylosing spondylitis. DNA for the CDR3: TGTGCCAGCAGCTTAGGGGTGGGGACAGATACGCAGTATTTT. It codes for CASSLGVGTDTQYF.